Following are 5 T cell receptor beta chains from one sample sequenced in a study of identical twins. TCRdb passed the 5' RACE reads through MiXCR, listing each CDR3 protein once. The sample includes 700,000 to 950,000 distinct CDR3 sequences, 10% to 15% seen only once; the top ten take 1.5% to 2%. These same data were also listed under a study on yellow fever vaccine responses in identical twins.

The sequenced sample consisted of PBMCs. These receptors were obtained from a woman in her late teens or twenties in good health.

This chain uses TRBV27 with TRBJ2-3; D might be TRBD1 or TRBD2, each matching 7 bases. V was shortened by 4 bases and J by 4 bases, with 21 bases between the two germline ends. The germline V gene encodes CDR1 MNHEY and CDR2 SMNVEV (reference sequence). The CDR3 spans 17 residues. The CDR3 here is CASSSGDRVAGADTQYF. CDR3 coding DNA: TGTGCCAGCAGTTCCGGTGACAGGGTGGCGGGAGCAGATACGCAGTATTTT.

This clonotype was seen at least ten times. The gene calls are TRBV20-1 and TRBJ2-4, with D perhaps TRBD1 (5 bases). The germline V gene encodes CDR1 DFQATT and CDR2 SNEGSKA (reference sequence). The CDR3 spans 16 residues. The V gene lost 4 bases and the J gene lost 8 bases, with 24 bases spanning the gap. For the CDR3, the DNA is TGCAGTGCTATCGGTATGGGCAGGGCTGGGTCGGACATTCAGTACTTC. It yields the protein CSAIGMGRAGSDIQYF.

The sample holds a few counts of this clonotype. This chain uses TRBV20-1 with TRBJ2-1; TRBD2 matches 13 bases. The germline gives CDR1 DFQATT, CDR2 SNEGSKA (reference sequence). This CDR3 region has 14 residues. Trimming took 5 bases from V and 6 from J; bases not matched to a gene: 4. In DNA, the CDR3 is TGCAGTGCTGTACTAGCGGGGGGGTCCAATGAGCAGTTCTTC. Protein product: CSAVLAGGSNEQFF.

This clonotype showed up just a few times. The gene calls are TRBV6-1 and TRBJ2-5; perhaps TRBD2 as D (6 bases). CDR3 length: 17 residues. V dropped 2 bases and J dropped 2 bases, with 18 bases sitting between them. The germline CDR1 and CDR2 sequences are MNHNS and SASEGT. The CDR3 sequence is CASSERARGLNQETQYF. CDR3 nucleotide sequence: TGTGCCAGCAGTGAACGCGCGAGGGGACTTAATCAAGAGACCCAGTACTTC.

In its sample, this clonotype was seen a few times. The rearrangement links TRBV20-1 to TRBJ2-5; D may correspond to TRBD1 or TRBD2 (5 bases each). The germline V gene has CDR1 DFQATT and CDR2 SNEGSKA (reference sequence). This CDR3 region has 13 residues. Trimming cost V 2 bases and J 3 bases, with 10 bases left between them. CDR3 in DNA: TGCAGTGCTAGATCTCAGGGAGAAGAGACCCAGTACTTC. Translated: CSARSQGEETQYF.